Shown below are 22 T cell receptor beta chains from a single sample sequenced in a study of blood T cell repertoires in COVID-19. Assay used: immunoSEQ multiplex PCR; TCRdb lists only in-frame clones, some missing. The sample has 150,000 or so clones; roughly 78% are singletons. The source material was peripheral blood. These receptors came from a human donor with acute or convalescent COVID-19. The donor label of this sample is uncertain.

This clone was observed a single time. V is TRBV6-5 and J is TRBJ1-2; 7 bases align to TRBD1. The germline gives CDR1 MNHEY, CDR2 SVGAGI. J gave up 6 bases and V 6 bases, and 7 bases lay outside the gene matches. The CDR3 has 13 amino acids. The CDR3 reads CASSMTGQDGYTF. CDR3 DNA: TGTGCCAGCAGCATGACAGGGCAGGATGGCTACACCTTC.

V gene TRBV9 combines with J gene TRBJ1-1; D possibly corresponds to TRBD1 (5 bases). V lost 0 bases and J lost 6, with 9 bases in between. The germline gives CDR1 SGDLS, CDR2 YYNGEE. The CDR3 has 13 amino acids. The CDR3 DNA sequence: TGTGCCAGCAGCGTAGGGGCGGGGCCTGAAGCTTTCTTT. As protein: CASSVGAGPEAFF.

The chain joins TRBV2 to TRBJ1-5; TRBD1 is a possible D gene (6 bases). Trimming removed 3 bases from V and 4 bases from J, with 16 bases in between. The CDR3 runs to 16 residues. The germline V gene has CDR1 SNHLY and CDR2 FYNNEI. CDR3 coding DNA: TGTGCCAGCAGTGATCGGAGTCAGGGGAAGAATCAGCCCCAGCATTTT. It encodes CASSDRSQGKNQPQHF.

V gene TRBV4-2 combines with J gene TRBJ1-2; D unresolved. Trimming cost V 0 bases and J 1 base, with 9 bases left between them. Germline-derived CDR1 and CDR2 are LGHNA and YNFKEQ. The CDR3 contains 15 residues. This CDR3 reads CASSQEPGFNYGYTF. For the CDR3, the DNA is TGTGCCAGCAGCCAAGAGCCCGGGTTTAACTATGGCTACACCTTC.

The chain is built from TRBV6-5 and TRBJ1-1; 10 positions match TRBD1. The V and J ends lost 5 bases and 5 bases, in that order; junction bases with no gene match: 5. Germline assignment: CDR1 MNHEY and CDR2 SVGAGI. The CDR3 consists of 14 residues. CDR3 DNA: TGTGCCAGCAGTAGGACAGGGGGAGGGACTGAAGCTTTCTTT. Its protein product is CASSRTGGGTEAFF.

The V gene is TRBV6-6, the J gene TRBJ1-5; 9 nucleotides line up with TRBD1. Germline V gene data show CDR1 as MNHNY and CDR2 as SVGAGI (reference sequence). The CDR3 is made up of 14 amino acids. The V gene end was trimmed by 5 bases and the J gene end by 5 bases; junction bases not matched to a gene: 4. This CDR3 is CASSPTGGYQPQHF. The CDR3 DNA is TGTGCCAGCAGTCCCACAGGGGGCTATCAGCCCCAGCATTTT.

The chain carries TRBV7-9 and TRBJ2-7; 10 bases are shared with TRBD1. CDR1 is SEHNR, CDR2 FQNEAQ, per germline (reference sequence). The CDR3 loop spans 15 amino acids. J gave up 2 bases and V 5 bases, and 6 bases lay outside the gene matches. CDR3 in amino acids: CASSRAGTGAYEQYF. In nucleotides, the CDR3 is TGTGCCAGCAGCCGCGCCGGGACAGGGGCCTACGAGCAGTACTTC. Variable domain in full (rest from reference TRBV7-9 and TRBJ2-7): DTGVSQNPRHKITKRGQNVTFRCDPISEHNRLYWYRQTLGQGPEFLTYFQNEAQLEKSRLLSDRFSAERPKGSFSTLEIQRTEQGDSAMYLCASSRAGTGAYEQYFGPGTRLTVT.

The rearrangement joins TRBV12-3 or TRBV12-4 to TRBJ1-2, with D unclear. V was pared by 5 bases and J by 8 bases, with 15 bases between. There are 13 residues in the CDR3. In nucleotides, the CDR3 is TGTGCCAGCAGTCATGGGTGGGCCGAGGGCTACACCTTC. Encoded protein: CASSHGWAEGYTF.

This chain links TRBV18 with TRBJ1-3; the match to TRBD1 covers 8 bases. V trimming: 4 bases; J trimming: 0 bases; junction bases outside the gene matches: 5. The CDR3 is 16 residues long. Germline CDR1 reads KGHSH; CDR2 reads LQKENI. The DNA of the CDR3 is TGTGCCAGCTCACTCGACAGGGGCTACTCTGGAAACACCATATATTTT. It is translated as CASSLDRGYSGNTIYF.

The rearrangement joins TRBV7-6 to TRBJ1-2; D is uncertain. Trimming pared 6 bases from V and 5 bases from J, leaving 13 bases between. This CDR3 is 13 amino acids long. Germline assignment: CDR1 SGHVS and CDR2 FNYEAQ. CDR3 residues: CASSQDTDYGYTF. The DNA of the CDR3 is TGTGCCAGCAGTCAAGATACAGATTATGGCTACACCTTC.

The rearrangement joins TRBV5-1 to TRBJ2-1; TRBD1 aligns across 11 bases. Germline trimming cut 4 bases from V and 0 bases from J; bases unmatched to any gene: 9. The V gene's germline CDR1 is SGHRS and CDR2 YFSETQ. The CDR3 sequence is 18 residues long. The CDR3 nucleotides read TGCGCCAGCAGCGTCGGGACAGGGGGACCCAGCTCCTACAATGAGCAGTTCTTC. Translated: CASSVGTGGPSSYNEQFF.

The chain has TRBV18 and TRBJ2-7; D is perhaps TRBD1 (5 bases). This CDR3 spans 15 amino acids. Germline assignment: CDR1 KGHSH and CDR2 LQKENI. V lost 3 bases to trimming and J lost 0 bases, with 12 bases between them. The chain's CDR3 is CASSPSRASSYEQYF. The CDR3 DNA reads TGTGCCAGCTCACCTTCCAGGGCGAGCTCCTACGAGCAGTACTTC. Full variable domain (remainder filled in from reference TRBV18 and TRBJ2-7): NAGVMQNPRHLVRRRGQEARLRCSPMKGHSHVYWYRQLPEEGLKFMVYLQKENIIDESGMPKERFSAEFPKEGPSILRIQQVVRGDSAAYFCASSPSRASSYEQYFGPGTRLTVT.

CDR3 in DNA: TGCAGCGTCTCGGCGGGGAGCGGGGATCAGCCCCAGCATTTT. Its protein is CSVSAGSGDQPQHF. The rearrangement uses TRBV29-1 and TRBJ1-5, with D hard to call. The CDR3 is made up of 14 amino acids. Germline V CDR1 and CDR2: SQVTM, ANQGSEA. Trimming removed 6 bases from V and 5 bases from J, with 17 bases in between. Full variable domain (outside the CDR3, taken from reference TRBV29-1 and TRBJ1-5): SAVISQKPSRDICQRGTSLTIQCQVDSQVTMMFWYRQQPGQSLTLIATANQGSEATYESGFVIDKFPISRPNLTFSTLTVSNMSPEDSSIYLCSVSAGSGDQPQHFGDGTRLSIL.

The V gene is TRBV2, the J gene TRBJ2-2; D ambiguous. The germline V gene has CDR1 SNHLY and CDR2 FYNNEI. V lost 1 base, J lost 5 bases, and 5 bases lay in between. The CDR3 spans 13 residues. The CDR3 nucleotides are TGTGCCAGCAGTGAAGGCAGGACCGGGGAGCTGTTTTTT. Encoded protein: CASSEGRTGELFF.

The CDR3 DNA follows: TGTGCCAGCAGTGAGCCCTCGGGACAGGCCGGGGGCTATGGCTACACCTTC. Amino acid sequence: CASSEPSGQAGGYGYTF. This rearrangement joins TRBV2 to TRBJ1-2, with 8 bases matching TRBD1. There are 17 residues in the CDR3. V was clipped by 3 bases and J by 4 bases; unmatched bases: 13. Germline V gene sequence: CDR1 SNHLY, CDR2 FYNNEI.

V is TRBV6-6 and J is TRBJ1-1; possibly TRBD1 for D (5 bases). V shed 7 bases and J shed 1 base, with 10 bases lying between them. This CDR3 region has 13 residues. Germline V gene data show CDR1 as MNHNY and CDR2 as SVGAGI (reference sequence). The CDR3 coding sequence is TGTGCCAGCACCTCGACAGCGAACACTGAAGCTTTCTTT. This translates into CASTSTANTEAFF.

The chain carries TRBV19 and TRBJ2-7; D is unresolved. Germline V CDR1 and CDR2: LNHDA, SQIVND (reference sequence). Deletions cut 5 bases from V and 2 bases from J, with 16 bases between. The CDR3 length is 15 residues. The chain's CDR3 is CASSVLLGGPYEQYF. DNA of the CDR3: TGTGCCAGTAGTGTCCTCCTGGGTGGGCCCTACGAGCAGTACTTC.

This sequence joins TRBV7-2 and TRBJ2-1, with 8 nucleotides matching TRBD1. The CDR3 sequence is 15 residues long. Trimming took 5 bases from V and 3 from J; bases not matched to a gene: 6. Germline V lookup: CDR1 SGHTA, CDR2 FQGNSA. The CDR3 DNA sequence: TGTGCCAGCAGCCTGGATGGACAGGGCTACAATGAGCAGTTCTTC. Protein product: CASSLDGQGYNEQFF. The full variable domain, with the rest looked up from reference TRBV7-2 and TRBJ2-1, is GAGVSQSPSNKVTEKGKDVELRCDPISGHTALYWYRQSLGQGLEFLIYFQGNSAPDKSGLPSDRFSAERTGGSVSTLTIQRTQQEDSAVYLCASSLDGQGYNEQFFGPGTRLTVL.

This clone was found once. The V gene is TRBV7-6, the J gene TRBJ1-1; D uncertain. The CDR3 is made up of 13 amino acids. V shed 1 base and J shed 2 bases, with 5 bases lying between them. Germline-derived CDR1 and CDR2 are SGHVS and FNYEAQ. The CDR3 DNA reads TGTGCCAGCAGCTTAGACAGAAACACTGAAGCTTTCTTT. This translates into CASSLDRNTEAFF.

The rearrangement joins TRBV1 to TRBJ2-1; TRBD2 is the table's D call and was not checked against the DNA. TRBV1 represents a pseudogene. This CDR3 has 16 amino acids. CDR3 sequence reads: CTSIGLALLRRYEQFF. CDR3 sequence (DNA): TGCACCAGCATTGGGCTAGCGCTCTTAAGAAGGTATGAGCAGTTCTTC.

V is TRBV15 and J is TRBJ1-3, with 7 bases that match TRBD1. V gave up 5 bases and J gave up 7 bases; unmatched junction bases: 8. Germline values: CDR1 LNHNV, CDR2 YYDKDF (reference sequence). The CDR3 is 14 residues long. Written as DNA, the CDR3 is TGTGCCACCAGCGGAACGAGACAGGGCAACACCATATATTTT. Amino acids: CATSGTRQGNTIYF.

V and J are TRBV6-5 and TRBJ1-1; 10 nucleotides line up with TRBD1. Looked up from germline, CDR1 is MNHEY and CDR2 is SVGAGI. The CDR3 totals 14 residues. V lost 9 bases and J lost 4; bases outside the gene matches: 8. The CDR3 DNA sequence: TGTGCCAGTTCTTGGGACAGGGGCGGCACTGAAGCTTTCTTT. Translating gives CASSWDRGGTEAFF.